This T cell receptor beta chain was obtained from a study of T cell responses to AZD1222 COVID-19 vaccine. The overall study: Investigators merged groups given second doses at roughly 4 or roughly 12 weeks.

This clone was observed once. This CDR3 has 13 amino acids. V was shortened by 2 bases and J by 8 bases, with 12 bases between the two germline ends. CDR1 and CDR2 (germline): SGHTA, FQGTGA. The data were produced by immunoSEQ multiplex PCR, yet TCRdb's version contains in-frame clones alone and is incomplete. The repertoire has approximately 110,000 clones, around 94% of them found once; the top ten carry roughly 2%. The TCR was taken from an adult in good health. The chain carries TRBV7-3 and TRBJ1-1; D remains ambiguous. This specimen consisted of peripheral blood, obtained on day 0 of AZD1222 vaccination. The CDR3 region has the DNA TGTGCCAGCAGCTTAGGTCCGTGGGAAGAAGCTTTCTTT. It encodes CASSLGPWEEAFF.